A selection of T cell receptor beta chains follows, all from one sample in a study of cytomegalovirus exposure and HLA in healthy donors. Using immunoSEQ multiplex PCR, the repertoire was profiled, and TCRdb retains in-frame clones only, with some absent. The sample consists of more than 95,000 clones, over 70% of them appearing once. Specimen: PBMCs. The receptor source for this set is a man aged 50-60 years in good health and CMV-seropositive. Each CDR3 is given with its conserved first and last residue. The D gene is left open where the match is weak. Some rows have no size entry. The others give once, few or many, or a class for an expanded clone.

D gene: -; V gene: TRBV7-9; clone size: -; J gene: TRBJ1-2; CDR3 length: 14; CDR3 protein: CASGFQGSSYGYTF; CDR3 DNA: TGTGCCAGCGGATTCCAGGGGTCGTCTTATGGCTACACCTTC
D gene: -; V gene: TRBV18; clone size: few; J gene: TRBJ2-1; CDR3 length: 15; CDR3 protein: CASSPPSLSYNEQFF; CDR3 DNA: TGTGCCAGCTCACCACCGAGCCTAAGCTACAATGAGCAGTTCTTC
D gene: -; V gene: TRBV19; clone size: -; J gene: TRBJ2-3; CDR3 length: 13; CDR3 protein: CASSVLRGNTQYF; CDR3 DNA: TGTGCCAGTAGTGTTCTGAGGGGGAATACGCAGTATTTT
D gene: -; V gene: TRBV5-4; clone size: few; J gene: TRBJ1-4; CDR3 length: 14; CDR3 protein: CASSLGNRDEKLFF; CDR3 DNA: TGTGCCAGCAGCTTGGGGAACAGAGATGAAAAACTGTTTTTT
D gene: -; V gene: TRBV29-1; clone size: -; J gene: TRBJ2-1; CDR3 length: 14; CDR3 protein: CSVRPGQEYNEQFF; CDR3 DNA: TGCAGCGTCCGCCCCGGACAAGAATACAATGAGCAGTTCTTC
D gene: -; V gene: TRBV6-6; clone size: -; J gene: TRBJ2-5; CDR3 length: 15; CDR3 protein: CASSYDVAYQETQYF; CDR3 DNA: TGTGCCAGCAGTTACGATGTCGCGTACCAAGAGACCCAGTACTTC
D gene: TRBD2; V gene: TRBV19; clone size: -; J gene: TRBJ2-2; CDR3 length: 24; CDR3 protein: CASSRTKKSSGTSGSSVASGELFF; CDR3 DNA: TGTGCCAGTAGTAGAACAAAGAAATCCTCCGGGACTAGCGGGAGTTCGGTCGCGTCGGGGGAGCTGTTTTTT
D gene: -; V gene: TRBV5-1; clone size: -; J gene: TRBJ2-2; CDR3 length: 13; CDR3 protein: CASSPPLDGELFF; CDR3 DNA: TGCGCCAGCAGCCCCCCCCTAGACGGGGAGCTGTTTTTT
D gene: -; V gene: TRBV5-1; clone size: -; J gene: TRBJ2-7; CDR3 length: 17; CDR3 protein: CASSLGLVMGLGYEQYF; CDR3 DNA: TGCGCCAGCAGCTTGGGACTAGTAATGGGCCTTGGGTACGAGCAGTACTTC
D gene: TRBD1; V gene: TRBV10-3; clone size: few; J gene: TRBJ2-3; CDR3 length: 16; CDR3 protein: CAIMEPGQGRGDTQYF; CDR3 DNA: TGTGCCATCATGGAGCCGGGACAGGGTAGGGGAGATACGCAGTATTTT
D gene: TRBD1; V gene: TRBV29-1; clone size: -; J gene: TRBJ2-1; CDR3 length: 12; CDR3 protein: CSVDTGVGEQFF; CDR3 DNA: TGCAGCGTTGACACAGGGGTTGGAGAGCAGTTCTTC
D gene: -; V gene: TRBV7-8; clone size: once; J gene: TRBJ1-3; CDR3 length: 16; CDR3 protein: CASSLGQGRSGNTIYF; CDR3 DNA: TGTGCCAGCAGCTTAGGGCAGGGTCGTTCTGGAAACACCATATATTTT
D gene: TRBD1; V gene: TRBV5-4; clone size: -; J gene: TRBJ2-4; CDR3 length: 16; CDR3 protein: CASSSTGDIVKNIQYF; CDR3 DNA: TGTGCCAGCAGCTCTACAGGGGATATTGTCAAAAACATTCAGTACTTC
D gene: -; V gene: TRBV18; clone size: -; J gene: TRBJ1-4; CDR3 length: 16; CDR3 protein: CASSPDIVATNEKLFF; CDR3 DNA: TGTGCCAGCTCACCAGATATAGTTGCAACTAATGAAAAACTGTTTTTT
D gene: TRBD2; V gene: TRBV15; clone size: -; J gene: TRBJ2-1; CDR3 length: 15; CDR3 protein: CATSGDFRGGNEQFF; CDR3 DNA: TGTGCCACCAGCGGGGACTTCCGCGGGGGGAATGAGCAGTTCTTC
D gene: TRBD2; V gene: TRBV6-4; clone size: -; J gene: TRBJ2-2; CDR3 length: 17; CDR3 protein: CASSVTSGSSNTGELFF; CDR3 DNA: TGTGCCAGCAGTGTGACTAGCGGGTCGTCGAACACCGGGGAGCTGTTTTTT
D gene: -; V gene: TRBV7-9; clone size: -; J gene: TRBJ2-3; CDR3 length: 17; CDR3 protein: CSSSSTRDSRQGDTQYF; CDR3 DNA: TGTTCCAGCAGCTCCACCCGGGACTCCCGGCAGGGAGATACGCAGTATTTT
D gene: TRBD2; V gene: TRBV2; clone size: -; J gene: TRBJ2-2; CDR3 length: 18; CDR3 protein: CASSEPPGLAGHTGELFF; CDR3 DNA: TGTGCCAGCAGCGAACCCCCTGGACTAGCGGGGCACACCGGGGAGCTGTTTTTT
D gene: TRBD1; V gene: TRBV5-1; clone size: few; J gene: TRBJ2-3; CDR3 length: 15; CDR3 protein: CASRPDRGGWDTQYF; CDR3 DNA: TGCGCCAGCAGACCGGACAGGGGAGGGTGGGATACGCAGTATTTT
D gene: TRBD2; V gene: TRBV9; clone size: -; J gene: TRBJ2-2; CDR3 length: 15; CDR3 protein: CASSVTSGMSGELFF; CDR3 DNA: TGTGCCAGCAGCGTGACTAGCGGGATGTCCGGGGAGCTGTTTTTT
D gene: TRBD2; V gene: TRBV6-1; clone size: -; J gene: TRBJ2-3; CDR3 length: 12; CDR3 protein: CASSDIAGTQYF; CDR3 DNA: TGTGCCAGCAGTGACATAGCGGGAACGCAGTATTTT
D gene: -; V gene: TRBV28; clone size: -; J gene: TRBJ2-1; CDR3 length: 13; CDR3 protein: CASSFTGRNEQFF; CDR3 DNA: TGTGCCAGCAGTTTCACAGGTCGCAATGAGCAGTTCTTC
D gene: -; V gene: TRBV27; clone size: -; J gene: TRBJ2-1; CDR3 length: 14; CDR3 protein: CASSLGLQSNEQFF; CDR3 DNA: TGTGCCAGCAGTTTAGGCCTCCAAAGTAATGAGCAGTTCTTC
D gene: -; V gene: TRBV15; clone size: -; J gene: TRBJ2-7; CDR3 length: 14; CDR3 protein: CATSRVRTVYEQYF; CDR3 DNA: TGTGCCACCAGCAGGGTCCGGACAGTTTACGAGCAGTACTTC
D gene: -; V gene: TRBV11-2; clone size: -; J gene: TRBJ1-3; CDR3 length: 15; CDR3 protein: CASSKPAASGNTIYF; CDR3 DNA: TGTGCCAGCAGCAAACCCGCGGCCTCTGGAAACACCATATATTTT
D gene: -; V gene: TRBV5-1; clone size: -; J gene: TRBJ2-5; CDR3 length: 14; CDR3 protein: CASSLGEVKETQYF; CDR3 DNA: TGCGCCAGCAGCTTGGGGGAGGTAAAAGAGACCCAGTACTTC
D gene: TRBD2; V gene: TRBV7-3; clone size: -; J gene: TRBJ2-5; CDR3 length: 16; CDR3 protein: CASSPRGLAVQETQYF; CDR3 DNA: TGTGCCAGCAGCCCCCGGGGACTAGCGGTACAAGAGACCCAGTACTTC
D gene: TRBD2; V gene: TRBV5-4; clone size: -; J gene: TRBJ2-7; CDR3 length: 13; CDR3 protein: CASSWGGADEQYF; CDR3 DNA: TGTGCCAGCAGCTGGGGGGGAGCGGACGAGCAGTACTTC
D gene: TRBD1; V gene: TRBV4-2; clone size: few; J gene: TRBJ2-1; CDR3 length: 16; CDR3 protein: CASSQVFGQDYNEQFF; CDR3 DNA: TGTGCCAGCAGCCAAGTGTTCGGACAGGATTACAATGAGCAGTTCTTC
D gene: -; V gene: TRBV9; clone size: -; J gene: TRBJ2-2; CDR3 length: 18; CDR3 protein: CASSVKASGSTNTGELFF; CDR3 DNA: TGTGCCAGCAGCGTAAAGGCTTCAGGCTCCACGAACACCGGGGAGCTGTTTTTT
D gene: -; V gene: TRBV9; clone size: -; J gene: TRBJ2-3; CDR3 length: 16; CDR3 protein: CASSVFWDISTDTQYF; CDR3 DNA: TGTGCCAGCAGCGTATTTTGGGACATCAGCACAGATACGCAGTATTTT
D gene: -; V gene: TRBV28; clone size: -; J gene: TRBJ1-4; CDR3 length: 12; CDR3 protein: CASSPTDEKLFF; CDR3 DNA: TGTGCCAGCAGCCCGACAGATGAAAAACTGTTTTTT
D gene: -; V gene: TRBV7-9; clone size: -; J gene: TRBJ2-2; CDR3 length: 14; CDR3 protein: CSSTLVGGLGELFF; CDR3 DNA: TGTTCCAGCACCCTAGTCGGAGGGCTCGGGGAGCTGTTTTTT
D gene: TRBD1; V gene: TRBV5-6; clone size: few; J gene: TRBJ1-2; CDR3 length: 11; CDR3 protein: CASSNRGGYTF; CDR3 DNA: TGTGCCAGCAGCAACAGGGGCGGCTACACCTTC
D gene: -; V gene: TRBV18; clone size: -; J gene: TRBJ2-7; CDR3 length: 12; CDR3 protein: CASSPVESEQYF; CDR3 DNA: TGTGCCAGCTCCCCCGTCGAGAGCGAGCAGTACTTC
D gene: TRBD2; V gene: TRBV5-5; clone size: few; J gene: TRBJ2-2; CDR3 length: 14; CDR3 protein: CASSPILAAGELFF; CDR3 DNA: TGTGCCAGCAGCCCCATACTAGCGGCCGGGGAGCTGTTTTTT